The present entry profiles one TCR beta chain with its context. The antigen it binds to is not known. There are no base qualities to consult, and no much larger clone falls within one base. Trimming at the junction amounts to 0 bases on V and 3 bases on J, and the germline ends lie 15 bases apart. From the cysteine through the phenylalanine, the CDR3 covers 16 amino acids. Only the CDR3 DNA stays, 48 bases, in frame from base 1. Via the germline V gene, CDR1 is SGDLS and CDR2 YYNGEE. Library construction relied on the immunoSEQ multiplex PCR assay. TCRdb mirrors the immuneACCESS table, restricted to in-frame sequences. Some clones are absent from its copies; in checked studies, under half trace to an unresolved V gene, and the reason for the others is unknown. The sample data list about 50,000 clones, and more than 80% of these were observed just once. Jointly, the top ten make up roughly 0.36% of the sample.

The record originates from a study of T cell changes during pregnancy in multiple sclerosis (dated by TCRdb to the late 2010s). Background on the whole study: In women with multiple sclerosis, the researchers looked at how the T cell repertoire shifted as pregnancy progressed.

The rearranged chain carries TRBV9 and TRBJ1-2, with the D gene uncertain. This TCR came from a female donor with multiple sclerosis, enrolled in a pregnancy study. The specimen was CD4+ T cells from peripheral blood mononuclear cells, collected before pregnancy. The DNA is TGTGCCAGCAGCGTAGAACCGGGAGAGTATTACTATGGCTACACCTTC. Translated, it reads CASSVEPGEYYYGYTF.